The clone carrying this T cell receptor (beta chain) was picked up a small number of times. This CDR3 spans 16 amino acids. J lost 4 bases, V lost 1 base, and 3 bases had no gene match. Germline V CDR1 and CDR2: LGHDT, YNNKEL (reference sequence). This record belongs to a study of patients and donors after allogeneic stem cell transplantation. TCRdb passed the RT-PCR reads through MiXCR, listing each CDR3 protein once. Among some 160,000 distinct CDR3 sequences, 24% were seen once, and the ten largest hold 25% to 30%. This chain joins TRBV3-1 and TRBJ2-2; TRBD1 matches 10 bases. The sequenced material came from blood, either unsorted or a sorted T cell fraction (not recorded which). The TCR originated in a human donor who was either an allogeneic HSCT recipient or a stem cell or donor lymphocyte infusion donor (not recorded which). It is not recorded whose cells these are; they may come from a transplant donor. As DNA, the CDR3 is TGTGCCAGCAGCCAAGTTGGGACAGGGGCCACCGGGGAGCTGTTTTTT. Amino acid sequence: CASSQVGTGATGELFF.